The source of this TCR beta chain is a study of PD-1 blockade in classical Hodgkin lymphoma. The study's findings and limits: Any patient who commenced nivolumab under 1 year after ASCT was excluded. The study reported lower baseline TCR diversity in newly diagnosed patients than in healthy donors. Whoever responded completely had baseline diversity much like that seen in newly diagnosed patients. It was CD4+ TCR diversity, not CD8+, that rose significantly by C4D1.

Some clones are missing from TCRdb's copy, which holds only in-frame ones; the method was immunoSEQ multiplex PCR. Of 40,000 to 45,000 clones listed, approximately 79% are singletons. Every patient was affected by relapse after autologous stem cell transplantation, while exposure to brentuximab vedotin was not uniform. As regards this clone: Its antigen remains unknown.

CDR3 length: 15 amino acids. The germline V gene has CDR1 LGHNA and CDR2 YNFKEQ. Trimming cost V 0 bases and J 8 bases, with 16 bases left between them. The sequence was obtained from a human donor with classical Hodgkin lymphoma. Here the sequenced sample was peripheral blood mononuclear cells (PBMCs), taken before the second cycle of nivolumab. V is TRBV4-2 and J is TRBJ1-2, with unresolved D. This CDR3 is CASSQDIGPNTGYTF. DNA for the CDR3: TGTGCCAGCAGCCAAGATATCGGCCCTAATACGGGCTACACCTTC.